The 4 T cell receptor beta chains in this list originate from one sample, sequenced in a study of monozygotic twins with inflammatory bowel disease. TCRdb re-called the 5' RACE reads; one entry per CDR3 protein, DNA not given. This table lists some 200,000 distinct CDR3 sequences. The sequencing input was blood. Receptor source: a human donor with ulcerative colitis or Crohn's disease, or a healthy co-twin of an affected twin (not recorded which).

The J gene is TRBJ2-2, the V gene TRBV7-7; TCRdb outputs TRBD2, but without DNA this stays unchecked. This CDR3 region has 14 residues. Germline V gene data show CDR1 as SSHAT and CDR2 as FNYEAQ (reference sequence). CDR3 loop: CASGLAGRTGELFF. Filled out from reference TRBV7-7 and TRBJ2-2, the complete variable domain reads GAGVSQSPRYKVTKRGQDVTLRCDPISSHATLYWYQQALGQGPEFLTYFNYEAQPDKSGLPSDRFSAERPEGSISTLTIQRTEQRDSAMYRCASGLAGRTGELFFGEGSRLTVL.

This chain joins TRBV19 and TRBJ1-1. The CDR3 contains 13 residues. Germline V gives CDR1 LNHDA, CDR2 SQIVND (reference sequence). The CDR3 spells CASKGRVNTEAFF.

V and J are TRBV7-9 and TRBJ2-7. The CDR3 sequence is 13 residues long. Germline CDR1 and CDR2: SEHNR and FQNEAQ (reference sequence). CDR3 protein: CASSLGTASEQYF.

The V gene is TRBV19, the J gene TRBJ1-4. The CDR3 is 15 amino acids. Germline V gene data show CDR1 as LNHDA and CDR2 as SQIVND (reference sequence). CDR3 amino acids: CASSPSLAGNEKLFF.